This TCR beta chain was captured in a study of beta chain features in type 1 diabetes. Study overall: On cell yields, gender and age, patients and healthy donors were similar.

Over 95% purity was reached by all sorted populations. Since all of the isolated RNA was reverse transcribed, expressed TCRB transcripts were what got sequenced. The assay was immunoSEQ multiplex PCR, and TCRdb's table has in-frame clones only and misses some. The data hold 100,000 to 150,000 clones, with around 9% observed a single time. The length of the CDR3 is 15 residues. With 5 bases removed from V and 3 bases from J, the gap between germline ends came to 18 bases. Germline V gives CDR1 SGHDT, CDR2 YYEEEE. Study-level points and caveats: Overrepresentation of cells with high TCR expression could result from cDNA sequencing. Type 1 diabetes patients had moderately but significantly shorter TCRB CDR3s in all four CD4+ subsets. HLA effects on TCRB rearrangement stayed unresolved here.

A remark on this clone: Its antigen is undetermined.

J is TRBJ2-7 and V is TRBV5-6, with D tentatively TRBD1 (7 bases). The source material was central memory CD4+ T cells from blood. The TCR was taken from a man aged 25 to 45 with type 1 diabetes. CDR3 sequence (DNA): TGTGCCAGCAGAATTGGAGGGGGCAGCCTCTACGAGCAGTACTTC. As protein: CASRIGGGSLYEQYF.